A single sample is the source of the 23 T cell receptor beta chains below, sequenced in a study of T cell responses to AZD1222 COVID-19 vaccine. Profiling relied on immunoSEQ multiplex PCR, and the TCRdb table lists in-frame clones only, not all of them. The profile shows approximately 140,000 clones, approximately 91% of them singletons. Sequencing was performed on peripheral blood, taken 28 days after the second AZD1222 dose. The source of these receptors is an adult who received the AZD1222 COVID-19 vaccine.

This clone was found once. The V call is TRBV6-5, the J call TRBJ2-3; 11 bases line up with TRBD2. V gave up 6 bases and J gave up 5 bases; unmatched junction bases: 7. The germline CDR1 and CDR2 sequences are MNHEY and SVGAGI. The CDR3 totals 15 residues. CDR3 DNA sequence: TGTGCCAGCAGCAGACTAGCGGGGAACCGAGATACGCAGTATTTT. The encoded protein is CASSRLAGNRDTQYF.

The V call is TRBV7-6, the J call TRBJ2-1; 13 bases are shared with TRBD2. The CDR3 extends over 15 amino acids. Unmatched junction bases numbered 2, after V lost 4 bases and J lost 5 bases. CDR1 is SGHVS, CDR2 FNYEAQ, per germline. DNA of the CDR3: TGTGCCAGCAGCTCACTAGCGGGGGGGGACAATGAGCAGTTCTTC. This encodes CASSSLAGGDNEQFF.

The chain has TRBV12-3 or TRBV12-4 and TRBJ1-1; D is ambiguous. V lost 8 bases and J 0 bases, leaving 10 bases between the germline ends. The CDR3 extends over 13 amino acids. CDR3 sequence (DNA): TGTGCCAGCGAAGCAAACATGAACACTGAAGCTTTCTTT. Translated, it gives CASEANMNTEAFF.

This chain joins TRBV6-1 and TRBJ2-2, with D possibly matching TRBD1 (6 bases). The CDR3 length is 15 residues. Trimming cost V 2 bases and J 1 base, with 8 bases left between them. CDR1 is MNHNS, CDR2 SASEGT, per germline. The CDR3 sequence: CASSEQGLNTGELFF. The CDR3 nucleotides read TGTGCCAGCAGTGAACAGGGGCTGAACACCGGGGAGCTGTTTTTT.

This chain uses TRBV7-2 with TRBJ2-1; 8 bases are a match to TRBD1. V lost 5 bases to trimming and J lost 3 bases; unmatched junction nucleotides: 6. This CDR3 comprises 15 residues. Looked up from germline, CDR1 is SGHTA and CDR2 is FQGNSA. Written as DNA, the CDR3 is TGTGCCAGCAGCCCTCGACAGGGGTTCTACAATGAGCAGTTCTTC. It codes for CASSPRQGFYNEQFF.

This sequence joins TRBV5-1 and TRBJ1-3; TRBD1 matches at 10 bases. The CDR3 is 16 amino acids. The V gene's germline CDR1 is SGHRS and CDR2 YFSETQ. The trim removed 0 bases at V and 5 bases at J, leaving 5 bases unmatched. In DNA, the CDR3 is TGCGCCAGCAGCTTGGAAGGGACAGGGGCAAGAAACACCATATATTTT. Its protein is CASSLEGTGARNTIYF.

The rearrangement uses TRBV4-1 and TRBJ1-2; weak D call: TRBD1 (6 bases). This CDR3 has 13 residues. V lost 3 bases to trimming and J lost 3 bases, with 8 bases between them. The germline gives CDR1 MGHRA, CDR2 YSYEKL. The DNA for the CDR3 is TGCGCCAGCAGCCACCAGGGGTACTATGGCTACACCTTC. Translation: CASSHQGYYGYTF.

This chain uses TRBV7-6 with TRBJ2-3, with D perhaps assigned TRBD1 or TRBD2 (5 bases each). Per germline, CDR1 SGHVS and CDR2 FNYEAQ. Trimming took off 5 bases at V and 4 bases at J, with 16 bases between the two ends. The CDR3 has 15 residues. This chain's CDR3 is CASSPRGRLSDTQYF. CDR3 bases: TGTGCCAGCAGCCCCCGGGGACGACTCTCAGATACGCAGTATTTT.

This rearrangement joins TRBV5-4 to TRBJ2-1; 9 positions match TRBD1. The V gene end was trimmed by 5 bases and the J gene end by 7 bases; junction bases not matched to a gene: 13. CDR3 length: 16 residues. The germline V gene encodes CDR1 SGHNT and CDR2 YYREEE (reference sequence). CDR3 loop: CASSPTGGASWNEQFF. The CDR3 nucleotides read TGTGCCAGCAGTCCCACAGGGGGCGCTTCGTGGAATGAGCAGTTCTTC.

The rearrangement joins TRBV18 to TRBJ1-1; D gene uncertain. Trimming left V 3 bases short and J 1 base short, with 6 bases between. CDR3 length equals 13 residues. CDR1 KGHSH and CDR2 LQKENI come from the germline V gene. CDR3 sequence reads: CASSPESNTEAFF. CDR3 DNA: TGTGCCAGCTCACCCGAATCGAACACTGAAGCTTTCTTT.

The rearrangement uses TRBV5-1 and TRBJ1-2, with a tentative D call TRBD1 (6 bases). Trimming shortened V by 4 bases and J by 6 bases, and 13 bases separated the two germline ends. Germline V gene sequence: CDR1 SGHRS, CDR2 YFSETQ. This CDR3 region has 13 residues. CDR3 nucleotides: TGCGCCAGCAGCAGCGCGGGGGCGGATGGCTACACCTTC. It is translated as CASSSAGADGYTF.

The J gene is TRBJ2-1, the V gene TRBV11-2, with D perhaps TRBD2 (6 bases). The ends were cut back, 1 base at V and 4 bases at J, with 11 bases in the middle. CDR1 is SGHAT, CDR2 FQNNGV, per germline. The CDR3 totals 15 residues. The CDR3 sequence: CASSLVWGVYNEQFF. The CDR3 DNA reads TGTGCCAGCAGCTTAGTCTGGGGGGTGTACAATGAGCAGTTCTTC.

The V and J genes are TRBV20-1 and TRBJ2-1; 10 bases are a match to TRBD2. There are 18 residues in the CDR3. The germline V gene encodes CDR1 DFQATT and CDR2 SNEGSKA (reference sequence). V lost 3 bases and J lost 4; bases outside the gene matches: 15. The CDR3 DNA reads TGCAGTGCTAGTGAAATAGCGGGAGGAGGTATCCGATACAATGAGCAGTTCTTC. Translating gives CSASEIAGGGIRYNEQFF.

The chain joins TRBV18 to TRBJ2-1; D might be TRBD2 (5 bases). The CDR3 runs to 13 residues. Germline-derived CDR1 and CDR2 are KGHSH and LQKENI. Deletions cut 6 bases from V and 10 bases from J, with 16 bases between. The DNA of the CDR3 is TGTGCCAGCTCCGGGGATTCTCTAAGGGAGCAGTTCTTC. Residues: CASSGDSLREQFF. Together with reference TRBV18 and TRBJ2-1, the CDR3 gives the full variable domain: NAGVMQNPRHLVRRRGQEARLRCSPMKGHSHVYWYRQLPEEGLKFMVYLQKENIIDESGMPKERFSAEFPKEGPSILRIQQVVRGDSAAYFCASSGDSLREQFFGPGTRLTVL.

The J gene is TRBJ2-5, the V gene TRBV18; D uncertain. Trimming left V 1 base short and J 1 base short, with 1 base between. The CDR3 sequence is 12 residues long. The germline V gene has CDR1 KGHSH and CDR2 LQKENI. CDR3 sequence reads: CASSPLQETQYF. The CDR3 DNA follows: TGTGCCAGCTCACCACTCCAAGAGACCCAGTACTTC.

The chain couples TRBV29-1 to TRBJ2-3; D not resolved. Germline assignment: CDR1 SQVTM and CDR2 ANQGSEA. V dropped 4 bases and J dropped 3 bases, with 8 bases sitting between them. This CDR3 comprises 12 residues. Here the CDR3 DNA reads TGCAGCGTTGCCGGTCAAACAGATACGCAGTATTTT. Its translation is CSVAGQTDTQYF.

J is TRBJ2-7 and V is TRBV29-1; no clear D gene. CDR3 size: 12 residues. The V gene's germline CDR1 is SQVTM and CDR2 ANQGSEA. V gave up 4 bases and J gave up 2 bases, with 9 bases separating them. The CDR3 region is CSVGGGPYEQYF. The CDR3 nucleotides are TGCAGCGTTGGGGGTGGCCCCTACGAGCAGTACTTC.

This chain connects TRBV30 to TRBJ2-3; TRBD2 might be the D (5 bases). CDR3 length: 12 amino acids. Germline CDR1 reads GTSNPN; CDR2 reads SVGIG (reference sequence). Trimming shortened V by 3 bases and J by 4 bases, and 8 bases separated the two germline ends. The CDR3 nucleotides are TGTGCCTGGAGCGGGAACGCAGATACGCAGTATTTT. Its translation is CAWSGNADTQYF. The full variable domain, its missing parts supplied by reference TRBV30 and TRBJ2-3, is SQTIHQWPATLVQPVGSPLSLECTVEGTSNPNLYWYRQAAGRGLQLLFYSVGIGQISSEVPQNLSASRPQDRQFILSSKKLLLSDSGFYLCAWSGNADTQYFGPGTRLTVL.

This clone was picked up a small number of times. The chain couples TRBV19 to TRBJ1-3; no definite D call. The V end was cut by 5 bases, the J end by 0 bases, with 11 bases between. CDR3 length: 15 amino acids. Per germline, CDR1 LNHDA and CDR2 SQIVND (reference sequence). The CDR3 protein is CASSLGPYSGNTIYF. The DNA for the CDR3 is TGTGCCAGTAGTCTCGGACCCTACTCTGGAAACACCATATATTTT.

Concerning this clone: The same CDR3 also results from other DNA sequences found in this sample. This chain joins TRBV19 and TRBJ1-6; 9 nucleotides line up with TRBD1. The CDR3 runs to 14 residues. CDR1 LNHDA and CDR2 SQIVND come from the germline V gene (reference sequence). V was pared by 6 bases and J by 6 bases, with 3 bases of the junction left unmatched. CDR3 sequence reads: CASSQTGGNSPLHF. The CDR3 bases are TGTGCCAGTAGCCAGACAGGGGGTAATTCACCCCTCCACTTT.

This chain connects TRBV11-3 to TRBJ1-2; 10 positions agree with TRBD1. This CDR3 is 14 amino acids long. CDR1 and CDR2 (germline): SGHNT, YENEEA. Unmatched junction bases numbered 1, after V lost 3 bases and J lost 3 bases. The CDR3 DNA follows: TGTGCCAGCAGCTTTGGGACAGGGGACTATGGCTACACCTTC. Translated: CASSFGTGDYGYTF.

This clone was seen a single time. The V gene is TRBV6-1, the J gene TRBJ2-7; 11 bases align to TRBD1. The CDR3 consists of 15 residues. Germline loops: CDR1 MNHNS, CDR2 SASEGT. J lost 3 bases, V lost 3 bases, and 4 bases had no gene match. The CDR3 sequence: CASSDVGTGGYEQYF. DNA of the CDR3: TGTGCCAGCAGTGATGTGGGGACAGGGGGCTACGAGCAGTACTTC.

The rearrangement links TRBV15 to TRBJ1-2; D not certain. CDR3 length: 13 amino acids. Trimming removed 8 bases from V and 5 bases from J, with 15 bases in between. CDR1 and CDR2 from the germline V gene are LNHNV and YYDKDF (reference sequence). This chain's CDR3 is CATRSGSEYGYTF. CDR3 in DNA: TGTGCCACCCGCTCCGGTTCGGAGTATGGCTACACCTTC.